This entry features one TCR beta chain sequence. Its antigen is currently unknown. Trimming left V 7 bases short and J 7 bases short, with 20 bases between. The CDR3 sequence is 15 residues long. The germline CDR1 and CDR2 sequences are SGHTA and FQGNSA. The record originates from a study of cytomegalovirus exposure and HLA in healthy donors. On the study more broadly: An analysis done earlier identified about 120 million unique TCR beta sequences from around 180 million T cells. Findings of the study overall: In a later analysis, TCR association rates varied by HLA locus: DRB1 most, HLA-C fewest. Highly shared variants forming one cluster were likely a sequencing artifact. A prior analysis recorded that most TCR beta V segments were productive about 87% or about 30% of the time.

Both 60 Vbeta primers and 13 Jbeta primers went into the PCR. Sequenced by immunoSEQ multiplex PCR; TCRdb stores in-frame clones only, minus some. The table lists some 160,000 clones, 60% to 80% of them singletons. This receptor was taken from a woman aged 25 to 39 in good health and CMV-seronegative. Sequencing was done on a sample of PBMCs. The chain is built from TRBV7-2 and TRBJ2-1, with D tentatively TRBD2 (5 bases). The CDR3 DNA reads TGTGCCAGCACCTTGAGGGCCAATCCCCCGAATGAGCAGTTCTTC. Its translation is CASTLRANPPNEQFF.